A single sample is the source of the 31 T cell receptor beta chains below, sequenced in a study of blood T cell repertoires in COVID-19. The table came from immunoSEQ multiplex PCR; TCRdb's copy has only in-frame clones and leaves some out. The table records nearly 95,000 clones, over 75% of them present only once. The sequencing input was peripheral blood. The receptors here all came from a woman older than 75 with acute or convalescent COVID-19.

This clone was counted once. The chain has TRBV7-3 and TRBJ2-3, with 7 bases fitting TRBD2. This CDR3 comprises 15 residues. In germline, CDR1 is SGHTA, CDR2 FQGTGA. The V and J ends lost 4 bases and 6 bases, in that order; junction bases with no gene match: 10. The CDR3 nucleotides read TGTGCCAGCAGCTCCGAGGCGGGAGCGGGCGATACGCAGTATTTT. Translated: CASSSEAGAGDTQYF.

The genes are TRBV5-1 and TRBJ2-3, with a possible D match to TRBD2 (5 bases). Looked up from germline, CDR1 is SGHRS and CDR2 is YFSETQ. The V and J ends lost 1 base and 2 bases respectively, with 11 bases between them. The CDR3 has 15 residues. The CDR3 spells CASSLTSGFTDTQYF. The DNA of the CDR3 is TGCGCCAGCAGCTTGACAAGCGGATTCACAGATACGCAGTATTTT.

The gene calls are TRBV29-1 and TRBJ2-7, with 7 nucleotides matching TRBD1. This CDR3 comprises 13 residues. Germline lookup yields CDR1 SQVTM and CDR2 ANQGSEA. The junction had 11 bases not matched to a gene; V was cut back by 5 bases and J by 7 bases. The CDR3 protein is CSVSAGGRREQYF. DNA of the CDR3: TGCAGCGTTTCGGCAGGGGGTCGCAGGGAGCAGTACTTC.

The chain couples TRBV12-3 or TRBV12-4 to TRBJ1-1, with D tentatively TRBD1 (6 bases). The CDR3 consists of 13 residues. The ends were cut back, 4 bases at V and 9 bases at J, with 15 bases in the middle. As DNA, the CDR3 is TGTGCCAGCAGTTCGCCGCACGGACAGCAAGCTTTCTTT. Protein sequence: CASSSPHGQQAFF.

The CDR3 DNA sequence: TGTGCCAGCAGCGCTACCCCAGGACTAGCGGGAGGTACCGGGGAGCTGTTTTTT. Protein sequence: CASSATPGLAGGTGELFF. The chain uses TRBV9 and TRBJ2-2, with TRBD2 identical over 14 bases. Germline V gene lookup returns CDR1 SGDLS and CDR2 YYNGEE. This CDR3 comprises 18 residues. The V and J ends lost 3 bases and 5 bases, in that order; junction bases with no gene match: 9.

This clone showed up just a few times. The chain recombines TRBV30 with TRBJ1-2, with D hard to call. CDR1 is GTSNPN, CDR2 SVGIG, per germline (reference sequence). The CDR3 covers 12 residues. The V and J ends lost 5 bases and 0 bases respectively, with 7 bases between them. CDR3 sequence (DNA): TGTGCCTGGGCTGTATCTAACTATGGCTACACCTTC. It encodes CAWAVSNYGYTF.

V usage is TRBV5-1 and J usage is TRBJ2-1; 8 nucleotides agree with TRBD2. The CDR3 runs 16 residues. The V gene's germline CDR1 is SGHRS and CDR2 YFSETQ. The junction had 6 bases not matched to a gene; V was cut back by 0 bases and J by 4 bases. For the CDR3, the DNA is TGCGCCAGCAGCTTGGTGATGAGCGGGAGTTACAATGAGCAGTTCTTC. It specifies CASSLVMSGSYNEQFF.

This chain connects TRBV5-1 to TRBJ1-3, with 7 bases fitting TRBD1. Germline lookup yields CDR1 SGHRS and CDR2 YFSETQ. The V and J ends lost 3 bases and 1 base, in that order; junction bases with no gene match: 7. The CDR3 extends over 16 amino acids. The CDR3 DNA reads TGCGCCAGCAGCTCGGGATCAGGGGGATCTGGAAACACCATATATTTT. Translated, it gives CASSSGSGGSGNTIYF.

The chain joins TRBV19 to TRBJ2-1, with TRBD1 identical over 8 bases. The junction had 9 bases not matched to a gene; V was cut back by 0 bases and J by 8 bases. The CDR3 has 16 residues. CDR1 and CDR2 (germline): LNHDA, SQIVND (reference sequence). CDR3 sequence reads: CASSIDGRGRIDEQFF. CDR3 in DNA: TGTGCCAGTAGTATAGATGGCAGGGGGCGCATCGATGAGCAGTTCTTC.

The J gene is TRBJ2-7, the V gene TRBV27; tentative D call: TRBD1 (5 bases). Trimming shortened V by 6 bases and J by 2 bases, and 23 bases separated the two germline ends. CDR3 length: 17 residues. The germline V gene has CDR1 MNHEY and CDR2 SMNVEV (reference sequence). Here the CDR3 DNA reads TGTGCCAGCAGCGCCTCCGACAGAGGTGGTCTTCCCTACGAGCAGTACTTC. This encodes CASSASDRGGLPYEQYF.

This clone was counted a few times. The chain joins TRBV4-3 to TRBJ2-2; TRBD1 matches at 8 bases. V lost 4 bases and J lost 4; bases outside the gene matches: 5. Germline values: CDR1 LGHNA, CDR2 YSLEER. This CDR3 is 15 amino acids long. The CDR3 nucleotides read TGCGCCAGCAGCCGGGACAGGAGTAGCACCGGGGAGCTGTTTTTT. It is translated as CASSRDRSSTGELFF.

The chain combines TRBV3-1 (or the pseudogene TRBV3-2) with TRBJ2-1; perhaps TRBD2 as D (5 bases). Germline CDR1 LGHDT, CDR2 YNNKEL (reference sequence). This CDR3 is built from 15 residues. Between the trimmed V and J ends, which lost 1 base and 4 bases, there was a span of 11 bases. The CDR3 sequence is CASSQGGLGYNEQFF. Written as DNA, the CDR3 is TGTGCCAGCAGCCAAGGCGGGCTTGGGTACAATGAGCAGTTCTTC.

The genes are TRBV6-2 or TRBV6-3 and TRBJ2-1, with 7 bases matching TRBD2. J lost 3 bases, V lost 7 bases, and 12 bases had no gene match. The CDR3 is 16 amino acids. Germline V gives CDR1 MNHEY, CDR2 SVGEGT. The CDR3 sequence is CASTPRGDQFYNEQFF. The CDR3 DNA sequence: TGTGCCAGCACCCCCCGGGGGGACCAGTTCTACAATGAGCAGTTCTTC.

This chain joins TRBV6-2 or TRBV6-3 and TRBJ2-5, with D uncertain. The CDR3 extends over 14 amino acids. Between the trimmed V and J ends, which lost 5 bases and 13 bases, there was a span of 23 bases. CDR1 and CDR2 from the germline V gene are MNHEY and SVGEGT. As DNA, the CDR3 is TGTGCCAGCAGTAAACAGCCGACCCCCGCGTTTGGGTACTTC. It is translated as CASSKQPTPAFGYF.

The chain combines TRBV6-9 with TRBJ1-5; no reliable D call. V gave up 7 bases and J gave up 4 bases, with 17 bases separating them. There are 15 residues in the CDR3. Germline V CDR1 and CDR2: MNHGY, SVAAGI. The CDR3 sequence is CASTKLLRKNQPQHF. Here the CDR3 DNA reads TGTGCCAGCACCAAGTTATTGCGGAAAAATCAGCCCCAGCATTTT.

The J gene is TRBJ2-3, the V gene TRBV11-2; D gene uncertain. Trimming removed 6 bases from V and 2 bases from J, with 12 bases in between. The V gene's germline CDR1 is SGHAT and CDR2 FQNNGV. There are 14 residues in the CDR3. The CDR3 reads CASREVLYTDTQYF. CDR3 sequence (DNA): TGTGCCAGCAGAGAAGTACTTTACACAGATACGCAGTATTTT.

The V call is TRBV19, the J call TRBJ1-5; tentative D call: TRBD1 (6 bases). V lost 2 bases to trimming and J lost 5 bases, with 22 bases between them. Germline CDR1 reads LNHDA; CDR2 reads SQIVND (reference sequence). The CDR3 covers 18 residues. The CDR3 is CASSILQGPPLPYQPQHF. CDR3 bases: TGTGCCAGTAGTATACTACAGGGTCCCCCACTACCCTATCAGCCCCAGCATTTT. The entire variable domain, with the rest obtained from reference TRBV19 and TRBJ1-5, is as follows: DGGITQSPKYLFRKEGQNVTLSCEQNLNHDAMYWYRQDPGQGLRLIYYSQIVNDFQKGDIAEGYSVSREKKESFPLTVTSAQKNPTAFYLCASSILQGPPLPYQPQHFGDGTRLSIL.

The rearrangement uses TRBV25-1 and TRBJ1-6; D ambiguous. Deletions cut 6 bases from V and 5 bases from J, with 20 bases between. CDR3 length equals 17 residues. Germline V gene lookup returns CDR1 MGHDK and CDR2 SYGVNS. As DNA, the CDR3 is TGTGCCAGCAGCCCCCGGGAAGGGTTTGCGAATAATTCACCCCTCCACTTT. Protein: CASSPREGFANNSPLHF.

The chain employs TRBV10-3 and TRBJ2-3; 12 positions match TRBD2. Looked up from germline, CDR1 is ENHRY and CDR2 is SYGVKD. Trimming removed 2 bases from V and 1 base from J; junction bases left unmatched: 10. The CDR3 is 19 residues long. CDR3 nucleotides: TGTGCCATCAGTGAGCCGACTAGCGGGAGTACGGTAGGCACAGATACGCAGTATTTT. As protein: CAISEPTSGSTVGTDTQYF.

This clone has more than one count but fewer than ten. The genes are TRBV7-2 and TRBJ1-3; 11 bases are a match to TRBD1. The J segment lost 2 bases and the V segment lost 4 bases, leaving 4 bases of the junction unmatched. The CDR3 spans 16 residues. From germline, CDR1 is SGHTA and CDR2 FQGNSA. CDR3: CASSWKGQGAGNTIYF. For the CDR3, the DNA is TGTGCCAGCAGCTGGAAGGGACAGGGGGCTGGAAACACCATATATTTT.

The chain employs TRBV12-5 and TRBJ1-1; D is possibly TRBD1 (6 bases). The CDR3 is 14 amino acids. CDR1 and CDR2 from the germline V gene are LGHNT and FRNRAP. The V end lost 6 bases, the J end lost 5 bases, and 16 bases lay between the germline ends. The CDR3 DNA reads TGTGCTAGTGGCCCACAGGGTGTCGGAACTGAAGCTTTCTTT. The encoded protein is CASGPQGVGTEAFF.

V is TRBV2 and J is TRBJ2-7, with D possibly matching TRBD1 (5 bases). From germline, CDR1 is SNHLY and CDR2 FYNNEI. This CDR3 has 14 amino acids. Between the trimmed V and J ends, which lost 1 base and 3 bases, there was a span of 10 bases. The DNA of the CDR3 is TGTGCCAGCAGTGAAGATACAGGCATCTACGAGCAGTACTTC. It yields the protein CASSEDTGIYEQYF.

The chain is built from TRBV6-2 or TRBV6-3 and TRBJ2-5, with 9 bases identical to TRBD2. From germline, CDR1 is MNHEY and CDR2 SVGEGT. Trimming took 3 bases from V and 2 from J; bases not matched to a gene: 1. This CDR3 comprises 14 residues. For the CDR3, the DNA is TGTGCCAGCAGTTATCTAGCGGGACAAGAGACCCAGTACTTC. It is translated as CASSYLAGQETQYF.

The CDR3 DNA reads as TGTGCCAGTAGTATGTACGAGTGGAGGCAGCCCCAGCATTTT. This sequence encodes CASSMYEWRQPQHF. This chain uses TRBV19 with TRBJ1-5; D remains unclear. CDR3 length: 14 residues. The germline V gene has CDR1 LNHDA and CDR2 SQIVND (reference sequence). The V gene lost 3 bases and the J gene lost 7 bases, with 13 bases spanning the gap.

The chain employs TRBV3-1 (or the pseudogene TRBV3-2) and TRBJ1-5; 7 bases align to TRBD1. Germline V gene data show CDR1 as LGHDT and CDR2 as YNNKEL (reference sequence). The CDR3 length is 16 residues. V trimming: 1 base; J trimming: 3 bases; junction bases outside the gene matches: 6. In nucleotides, the CDR3 is TGTGCCAGCAGCCAAGGGGGCAGGGGGAACAATCAGCCCCAGCATTTT. Its translation: CASSQGGRGNNQPQHF.

This chain connects TRBV30 to TRBJ2-7; 8 nucleotides match TRBD1. With V trimmed by 2 bases and J by 6 bases, 6 bases remained unmatched. The CDR3 has 13 residues. CDR1 is GTSNPN, CDR2 SVGIG, per germline (reference sequence). The CDR3 coding sequence is TGTGCCTGGAGTATCAACAGGGGGACCGAGCAGTACTTC. Its protein is CAWSINRGTEQYF.

The chain couples TRBV6-2 or TRBV6-3 to TRBJ1-4; D is perhaps TRBD1 (6 bases). The length of the CDR3 is 18 residues. Germline-derived CDR1 and CDR2 are MNHEY and SVGEGT. Trimming cost V 3 bases and J 0 bases, with 17 bases left between them. The CDR3 coding sequence is TGTGCCAGCAGTTATTCTACGACCCACAGGGCAACTAATGAAAAACTGTTTTTT. Translation gives CASSYSTTHRATNEKLFF.

This clone was seen a single time. This chain uses TRBV12-5 with TRBJ2-7; 7 bases are a match to TRBD1. Germline values: CDR1 LGHNT, CDR2 FRNRAP. Losses at the gene ends were 0 bases for V and 3 bases for J; bases not matched to a gene: 5. The CDR3 spans 15 residues. The CDR3 DNA is TGTGCTAGTGGTTTGGTACTAGGGGGCGGCTACGAGCAGTACTTC. Translating it yields CASGLVLGGGYEQYF.

The chain links TRBV19 to TRBJ1-5; 7 nucleotides line up with TRBD1. This CDR3 region has 14 residues. V lost 5 bases and J lost 5; bases outside the gene matches: 6. The germline gives CDR1 LNHDA, CDR2 SQIVND (reference sequence). The DNA for the CDR3 is TGTGCCAGTAGTCCGCGAGACAGGGATCAGCCCCAGCATTTT. It codes for CASSPRDRDQPQHF. The entire variable domain, with the rest obtained from reference TRBV19 and TRBJ1-5, is as follows: DGGITQSPKYLFRKEGQNVTLSCEQNLNHDAMYWYRQDPGQGLRLIYYSQIVNDFQKGDIAEGYSVSREKKESFPLTVTSAQKNPTAFYLCASSPRDRDQPQHFGDGTRLSIL.

CDR3 DNA sequence: TGTGCCAGCAGTTTATCCGGACAGGGATCTGGAAACACCATATATTTT. Translating it yields CASSLSGQGSGNTIYF. V usage is TRBV27 and J usage is TRBJ1-3; 8 nucleotides agree with TRBD1. V was clipped by 0 bases and J by 1 base; unmatched bases: 2. The V gene's germline CDR1 is MNHEY and CDR2 SMNVEV (reference sequence). CDR3 length: 16 amino acids.

This clone was observed once. The chain employs TRBV2 and TRBJ1-1; tentatively, D is TRBD1 (5 bases). Trimming removed 5 bases at V and 8 bases at J, with 15 bases between. Germline assignment: CDR1 SNHLY and CDR2 FYNNEI. The CDR3 loop spans 13 amino acids. In nucleotides, the CDR3 is TGTGCCAGCAGTAAGGAAGGACGGACAGAAGCTTTCTTT. It is translated as CASSKEGRTEAFF.